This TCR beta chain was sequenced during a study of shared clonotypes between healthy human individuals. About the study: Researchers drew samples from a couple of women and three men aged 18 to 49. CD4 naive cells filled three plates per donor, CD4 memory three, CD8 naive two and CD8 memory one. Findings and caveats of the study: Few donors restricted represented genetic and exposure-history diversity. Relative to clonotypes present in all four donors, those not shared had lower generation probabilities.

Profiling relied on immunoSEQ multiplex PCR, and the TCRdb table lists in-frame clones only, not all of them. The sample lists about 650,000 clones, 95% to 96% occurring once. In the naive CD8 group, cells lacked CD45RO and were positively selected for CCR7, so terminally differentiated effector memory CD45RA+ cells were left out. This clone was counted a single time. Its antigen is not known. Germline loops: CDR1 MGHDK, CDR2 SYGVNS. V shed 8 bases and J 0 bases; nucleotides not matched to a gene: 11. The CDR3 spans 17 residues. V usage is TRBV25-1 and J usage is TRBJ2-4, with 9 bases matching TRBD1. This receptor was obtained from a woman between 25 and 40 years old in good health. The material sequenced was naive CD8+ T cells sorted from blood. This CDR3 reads CASPTGTGILAKNIQYF. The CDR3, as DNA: TGTGCCAGCCCTACCGGGACAGGGATTCTAGCCAAAAACATTCAGTACTTC.